This T cell receptor (beta chain) was found in a study of cytomegalovirus exposure and HLA in healthy donors. Study-level findings and limits: It was likely that a cluster of highly shared sequence variants was a sequencing artifact. Whilst most TCR sequences proved rare, a subset of public TCRs occurred across many donors. Versus the approximately 670-donor mean, an Asian-associated ancestry cluster reportedly showed fewer N-insertions in a later analysis.

Germline values: CDR1 ENHRY, CDR2 SYGVKD. The germline V and J ends were trimmed by 4 bases and 0 bases, with 10 bases remaining between them. The length of the CDR3 is 15 residues. PCR involved 60 Vbeta and 13 Jbeta primers. The data were produced by immunoSEQ multiplex PCR, yet TCRdb's version contains in-frame clones alone and is incomplete. The table shows roughly 130,000 clones, with roughly 74% occurring only once. As for this clone: Its matching antigen is unknown.

Unrecorded immune exposure was likely among donors, who were nominally healthy when sampled. J is TRBJ1-5 and V is TRBV10-3, with a possible D match to TRBD1 (6 bases). The sequenced sample was PBMCs. The sequence was collected from a man aged 35 to 55 in good health and CMV-seropositive. CDR3 in amino acids: CAISGQGTSNQPQHF. CDR3 coding DNA: TGTGCCATCAGTGGGCAGGGGACTAGCAATCAGCCCCAGCATTTT.